One and the same sample provided the 18 T cell receptor beta chains below, sequenced in a study of shared clonotypes between healthy human individuals. The data were produced by immunoSEQ multiplex PCR, yet TCRdb's version contains in-frame clones alone and is incomplete. This table has approximately 2.5 million clones, 93% appearing once. The sequencing sample was made of naive CD4+ T cells from PBMCs. Subset: CD45RA+ positively selected. The receptors come from a man younger than 35 in good health. Some clones in this sample may be carry-over from other donors' samples.

The rearrangement links TRBV5-4 to TRBJ1-6; D possibly corresponds to TRBD1 (6 bases). Germline CDR1 SGHNT, CDR2 YYREEE (reference sequence). The CDR3 loop spans 17 amino acids. Trimming removed 7 bases from V and 6 bases from J, with 23 bases in between. The CDR3: CASGSGDKGDSNSPLHF. The CDR3, as DNA: TGTGCCAGCGGCAGCGGGGACAAGGGAGACAGTAATTCACCCCTCCACTTT.

The chain carries TRBV7-8 and TRBJ2-1, with TRBD2 matching over 10 bases. The CDR3 consists of 17 residues. J gave up 10 bases and V 5 bases, and 17 bases lay outside the gene matches. Germline values: CDR1 SGHVS, CDR2 FQNEAQ. This CDR3 is CASSHVPLAGVPGEQFF. The CDR3 region has the DNA TGTGCCAGCAGCCACGTCCCTCTAGCGGGAGTTCCCGGGGAGCAGTTCTTC.

The rearrangement links TRBV9 to TRBJ2-1; D might be TRBD1 or TRBD2, each matching 5 bases. The CDR3 has 15 residues. The germline CDR1 and CDR2 sequences are SGDLS and YYNGEE. Trimming stripped 1 base from V and 4 bases from J, with 12 bases between. CDR3 residues: CASSVWDGPYNEQFF. The CDR3 DNA sequence: TGTGCCAGCAGCGTATGGGACGGCCCATACAATGAGCAGTTCTTC.

This clone was observed a single time. This chain uses TRBV5-1 with TRBJ2-6; 7 nucleotides agree with TRBD1. With V trimmed by 3 bases and J by 0 bases, 3 bases remained unmatched. CDR1 and CDR2 (germline): SGHRS, YFSETQ. The CDR3 is 16 residues long. CDR3 sequence: CASSYGTASGANVLTF. The CDR3 DNA reads as TGCGCCAGCAGCTACGGGACAGCCTCTGGGGCCAACGTCCTGACTTTC.

V gene TRBV11-2 combines with J gene TRBJ1-2; TRBD1 matches 9 bases. This CDR3 contains 14 residues. Germline lookup yields CDR1 SGHAT and CDR2 FQNNGV. Losses at the gene ends were 4 bases for V and 7 bases for J; bases not matched to a gene: 7. CDR3 in amino acids: CASSSGQGSSGYTF. The CDR3 DNA sequence: TGTGCCAGCAGCTCGGGACAGGGTTCGTCTGGCTACACCTTC.

This CDR3 is CASSSPNRAYSNQPQHF. CDR3 coding DNA: TGTGCCAGCAGTTCCCCCAACAGGGCCTATAGCAATCAGCCCCAGCATTTT. The chain combines TRBV28 with TRBJ1-5; a weak D match, TRBD1 (6 bases). Per germline, CDR1 MDHEN and CDR2 SYDVKM. Trimming stripped 4 bases from V and 0 bases from J, with 16 bases between. The CDR3 has 17 amino acids. Combining the CDR3 with reference TRBV28 and TRBJ1-5 gives the whole variable domain DVKVTQSSRYLVKRTGEKVFLECVQDMDHENMFWYRQDPGLGLRLIYFSYDVKMKEKGDIPEGYSVSREKKERFSLILESASTNQTSMYLCASSSPNRAYSNQPQHFGDGTRLSIL.

With regard to this clone: This sample includes further DNA sequences coding for the same CDR3. V is TRBV5-1 and J is TRBJ2-5; the match to TRBD2 covers 13 bases. Trimming at V came to 2 bases and at J to 2 bases, leaving 3 bases not matched to a gene. The CDR3 is 16 residues long. Germline V gene lookup returns CDR1 SGHRS and CDR2 YFSETQ. The CDR3 reads CASSFGTSGTQETQYF. The CDR3 DNA reads as TGCGCCAGCAGCTTCGGGACTAGCGGGACTCAAGAGACCCAGTACTTC.

V is TRBV18 and J is TRBJ2-7; 10 bases fit TRBD2. Unmatched junction bases numbered 10, after V lost 6 bases and J lost 5 bases. The CDR3 is made up of 15 amino acids. Germline V gene lookup returns CDR1 KGHSH and CDR2 LQKENI. In nucleotides, the CDR3 is TGTGCCAGCTCTACCAGCGCTAGCGGGAGCAACGAGCAGTACTTC. The encoded protein is CASSTSASGSNEQYF.

This chain joins TRBV29-1 and TRBJ1-1; no reliable D call. CDR1 and CDR2 from the germline V gene are SQVTM and ANQGSEA. The ends were cut back, 6 bases at V and 13 bases at J, with 15 bases in the middle. This CDR3 comprises 10 residues. The CDR3 is CSVATGKGFF. CDR3 DNA sequence: TGCAGCGTGGCGACCGGTAAAGGTTTCTTT.

The V gene is TRBV2, the J gene TRBJ2-5; D is possibly TRBD2 (6 bases). CDR3 length equals 14 residues. CDR1 is SNHLY, CDR2 FYNNEI, per germline. V lost 6 bases and J lost 4, with 15 bases in between. CDR3 protein: CASRVSGEAETQYF. The DNA of the CDR3 is TGTGCCAGCAGGGTCTCGGGAGAGGCAGAGACCCAGTACTTC.

This chain connects TRBV19 to TRBJ1-5, with D unresolved. The CDR3 covers 15 residues. The ends were cut back, 3 bases at V and 0 bases at J, with 9 bases in the middle. Looked up from germline, CDR1 is LNHDA and CDR2 is SQIVND (reference sequence). CDR3 sequence (DNA): TGTGCCAGTAGTATCGCACACTATAGCAATCAGCCCCAGCATTTT. As protein: CASSIAHYSNQPQHF. Full variable domain (outside the CDR3, taken from reference TRBV19 and TRBJ1-5): DGGITQSPKYLFRKEGQNVTLSCEQNLNHDAMYWYRQDPGQGLRLIYYSQIVNDFQKGDIAEGYSVSREKKESFPLTVTSAQKNPTAFYLCASSIAHYSNQPQHFGDGTRLSIL.

V usage is TRBV19 and J usage is TRBJ2-3; tentatively, D is TRBD1 (5 bases). CDR1 LNHDA and CDR2 SQIVND come from the germline V gene (reference sequence). Trimming shortened V by 1 base and J by 9 bases, and 14 bases separated the two germline ends. The CDR3 is 14 residues long. This chain's CDR3 is CASSIVRESGTQYF. The CDR3 DNA is TGTGCCAGTAGTATAGTCCGAGAATCAGGGACGCAGTATTTT.

The chain recombines TRBV6-1 with TRBJ2-3, with 7 bases that match TRBD2. This CDR3 is built from 14 residues. J was trimmed by 6 bases and V by 3 bases; bases with no gene match: 6. Germline V gives CDR1 MNHNS, CDR2 SASEGT. CDR3 loop: CASSDLREMDTQYF. The CDR3 bases are TGTGCCAGCAGTGATTTGCGGGAGATGGATACGCAGTATTTT.

In its sample, this clone was seen once. This sequence joins TRBV11-2 and TRBJ2-1; 7 nucleotides match TRBD2. The V and J ends lost 7 bases and 4 bases, in that order; junction bases with no gene match: 22. The CDR3 spans 19 residues. Germline V gene lookup returns CDR1 SGHAT and CDR2 FQNNGV. CDR3 sequence: CASNFTAGSLASQYNEQFF. The CDR3, as DNA: TGTGCCAGCAACTTTACAGCGGGATCCCTTGCCTCCCAGTACAATGAGCAGTTCTTC.

The rearrangement uses TRBV18 and TRBJ2-5; maybe TRBD2 (5 bases). The ends were cut back, 2 bases at V and 5 bases at J, with 18 bases in the middle. The germline V gene has CDR1 KGHSH and CDR2 LQKENI. CDR3 size: 16 residues. Here the CDR3 DNA reads TGTGCCAGCTCACCAGCCCCACTCCTAACGGGGGAGACCCAGTACTTC. Residues: CASSPAPLLTGETQYF.

The rearrangement uses TRBV30 and TRBJ2-1; D gene uncertain. Germline loops: CDR1 GTSNPN, CDR2 SVGIG (reference sequence). Trimming removed 3 bases from V and 6 bases from J, with 9 bases in between. The CDR3 consists of 12 residues. This CDR3 reads CAWSMTGNEQFF. In DNA, the CDR3 is TGTGCCTGGAGCATGACTGGCAATGAGCAGTTCTTC.

The chain is built from TRBV30 and TRBJ1-1; no definite D call. This CDR3 is built from 13 residues. V was pared by 7 bases and J by 3 bases, with 15 bases between. CDR1 is GTSNPN and CDR2 is SVGIG in the germline V gene (reference sequence). The CDR3 sequence is CASSPMVYTEAFF. CDR3 nucleotides: TGTGCCTCTAGTCCGATGGTGTACACTGAAGCTTTCTTT.

V is TRBV6-1 and J is TRBJ2-7; no reliable D call. Trimming shortened V by 3 bases and J by 4 bases, and 13 bases separated the two germline ends. CDR3 length: 14 amino acids. Germline loops: CDR1 MNHNS, CDR2 SASEGT. The CDR3 protein is CASSDTTDKYEQYF. Written as DNA, the CDR3 is TGTGCCAGCAGTGATACTACAGATAAGTACGAGCAGTACTTC.